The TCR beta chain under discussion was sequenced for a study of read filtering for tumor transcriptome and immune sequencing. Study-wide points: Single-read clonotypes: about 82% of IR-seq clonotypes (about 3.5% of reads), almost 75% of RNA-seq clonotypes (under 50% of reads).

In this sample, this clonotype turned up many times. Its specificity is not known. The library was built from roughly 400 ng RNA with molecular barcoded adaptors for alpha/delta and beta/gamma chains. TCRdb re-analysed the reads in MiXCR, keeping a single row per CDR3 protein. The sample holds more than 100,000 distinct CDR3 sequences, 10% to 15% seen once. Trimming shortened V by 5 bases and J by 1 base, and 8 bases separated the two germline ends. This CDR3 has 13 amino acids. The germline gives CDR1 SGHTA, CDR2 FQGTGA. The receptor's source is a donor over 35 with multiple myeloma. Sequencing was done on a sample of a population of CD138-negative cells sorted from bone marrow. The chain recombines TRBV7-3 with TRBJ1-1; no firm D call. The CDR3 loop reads CASSGNRNTEAFF. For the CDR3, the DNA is TGTGCCAGCAGCGGCAACAGGAACACTGAAGCTTTCTTT. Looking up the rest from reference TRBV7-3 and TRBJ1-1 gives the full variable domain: GAGVSQTPSNKVTEKGKYVELRCDPISGHTALYWYRQSLGQGPEFLIYFQGTGAADDSGLPNDRFFAVRPEGSVSTLKIQRTERGDSAVYLCASSGNRNTEAFFGQGTRLTVV.